Presented here are 30 T cell receptor beta chains from one specimen sequenced in a study of response to subunit inactivated influenza vaccine. MiXCR, applied by TCRdb to the RT-PCR reads, yields one record per CDR3 protein. The repertoire holds around 650,000 distinct CDR3 sequences, about 15% seen once, with 11% in the top ten. The sample consisted of PBMCs from blood, taken 12 days after vaccination. All receptors derive from a man aged 45-65 years who received an inactivated influenza vaccine.

This clonotype was observed a few times. The chain has TRBV9 and TRBJ2-1; 8 bases fit TRBD2. There are 16 residues in the CDR3. Germline lookup yields CDR1 SGDLS and CDR2 YYNGEE. The ends lost 5 bases at V and 1 base at J; junction bases unmatched: 8. CDR3 region: CASSPASGPSYNEQFF. The CDR3 bases are TGTGCCAGCAGTCCCGCTAGCGGGCCTTCCTACAATGAGCAGTTCTTC.

This clonotype has a count of ten or more. The rearrangement uses TRBV29-1 and TRBJ2-3; D may be TRBD1 or TRBD2 (5 bases each). The CDR3 has 15 amino acids. CDR1 is SQVTM and CDR2 is ANQGSEA in the germline V gene. The V and J ends lost 0 bases and 3 bases respectively, with 13 bases between them. CDR3 coding DNA: TGCAGCGTTGAAGATCTGGGGGTCGGTACAGATACGCAGTATTTT. Residues: CSVEDLGVGTDTQYF.

The chain carries TRBV20-1 and TRBJ2-3; D is unclear. V was pared by 3 bases and J by 1 base, with 8 bases between. CDR1 and CDR2 from the germline V gene are DFQATT and SNEGSKA (reference sequence). The CDR3 loop spans 13 amino acids. The CDR3: CSARNQGTDTQYF. The CDR3 DNA reads as TGCAGTGCTAGGAACCAGGGCACAGATACGCAGTATTTT.

The chain employs TRBV5-1 and TRBJ2-3; the match to TRBD2 covers 15 bases. The trim removed 6 bases at V and 5 bases at J, leaving 1 base unmatched. Germline V gene sequence: CDR1 SGHRS, CDR2 YFSETQ. The CDR3 is 14 residues long. CDR3 nucleotide sequence: TGCGCCAGCAAGGGACTAGCGGGGGGAGATACGCAGTATTTT. It translates to CASKGLAGGDTQYF.

This clonotype was counted many times. This chain joins TRBV5-1 and TRBJ2-3, with D uncertain. The germline gives CDR1 SGHRS, CDR2 YFSETQ. V shed 6 bases and J shed 4 bases, with 12 bases lying between them. The CDR3 runs 13 residues. CDR3 loop: CASKGTPSDTQYF. Here the CDR3 DNA reads TGCGCCAGCAAAGGTACTCCGTCAGATACGCAGTATTTT.

A few counts support this clonotype. V usage is TRBV24-1 and J usage is TRBJ2-1; 7 bases match TRBD2. V was pared by 3 bases and J by 12 bases, with 13 bases of the junction left unmatched. CDR3 length: 15 residues. Germline assignment: CDR1 KGHDR and CDR2 SFDVKD. CDR3 nucleotides: TGTGCCACCAGTGATAGGAGTAGCGGGCACCGGGGGCAGTTCTTC. Its translation is CATSDRSSGHRGQFF.

V and J are TRBV28 and TRBJ2-2; 10 bases align to TRBD2. Germline V gene lookup returns CDR1 MDHEN and CDR2 SYDVKM. The CDR3 is 16 residues long. The junction had 11 bases not matched to a gene; V was cut back by 7 bases and J by 6 bases. Written as DNA, the CDR3 is TGTGCCAGCAACCCTCAAGCGGGGGGGCGGCCCGGGGAGCTGTTTTTT. Protein sequence: CASNPQAGGRPGELFF.

The chain uses TRBV20-1 and TRBJ2-7, with 7 bases aligning to TRBD2. Per germline, CDR1 DFQATT and CDR2 SNEGSKA (reference sequence). Trimming cost V 0 bases and J 2 bases; bases outside gene matches: 10. This CDR3 is 16 amino acids long. In DNA, the CDR3 is TGCAGTGCTAGAGATCTGAGGAGGGAGGGCCCCTACGAGCAGTACTTC. Amino acid sequence: CSARDLRREGPYEQYF.

This sequence joins TRBV20-1 and TRBJ2-7, with TRBD1 as a possible D gene (6 bases). CDR1 and CDR2 from the germline V gene are DFQATT and SNEGSKA (reference sequence). This CDR3 has 14 amino acids. The germline V and J ends were trimmed by 6 bases and 0 bases, with 15 bases remaining between them. The CDR3 bases are TGCAGTGCCGAAGACAGGCTGAACTCCTACGAGCAGTACTTC. This codes for CSAEDRLNSYEQYF.

In DNA form, the CDR3 reads TGTGCCAGCAGCTTGTCAGGGTCAATAACCAAAAACATTCAGTACTTC. It translates to CASSLSGSITKNIQYF. The V call is TRBV7-9, the J call TRBJ2-4; possible D gene TRBD1, 5 bases. CDR1 and CDR2 from the germline V gene are SEHNR and FQNEAQ (reference sequence). This CDR3 has 16 amino acids. Trimming removed 3 bases at V and 2 bases at J, with 14 bases between.

The J gene is TRBJ2-2, the V gene TRBV4-2; 10 nucleotides match TRBD2. This CDR3 region has 17 residues. With V trimmed by 1 base and J by 3 bases, 5 bases remained unmatched. Germline CDR1 is LGHNA and CDR2 is YNFKEQ. CDR3 nucleotide sequence: TGTGCCAGCAGCCAAGGATCAGCGGGAGGGGACACCGGGGAGCTGTTTTTT. It yields the protein CASSQGSAGGDTGELFF.

This clonotype has more than one count but fewer than ten. The chain couples TRBV5-1 to TRBJ2-5; possible D gene TRBD2, 6 bases. The CDR3 spans 15 residues. V was cut by 5 bases and J by 1 base, with 15 bases left in between. Looked up from germline, CDR1 is SGHRS and CDR2 is YFSETQ. The chain's CDR3 is CASRPGGSGQETQYF. The CDR3 coding sequence is TGCGCCAGCAGACCCGGGGGAAGCGGCCAAGAGACCCAGTACTTC.

The chain recombines TRBV18 with TRBJ2-3; D tentatively reads TRBD1 or TRBD2 (5 bases each). Trimming shortened V by 6 bases and J by 5 bases, and 6 bases separated the two germline ends. Per the germline V gene, CDR1 is KGHSH and CDR2 is LQKENI. The CDR3 has 11 amino acids. The CDR3 bases are TGTGCCAGCTCTGGGGGAGATACGCAGTATTTT. Translated: CASSGGDTQYF. The full variable domain, completed using reference TRBV18 and TRBJ2-3, is NAGVMQNPRHLVRRRGQEARLRCSPMKGHSHVYWYRQLPEEGLKFMVYLQKENIIDESGMPKERFSAEFPKEGPSILRIQQVVRGDSAAYFCASSGGDTQYFGPGTRLTVL.

Written as DNA, the CDR3 is TGCGCCAGCAGCCCTGGGGGGGGCGTAATGAACACTGAAGCTTTCTTT. Protein sequence: CASSPGGGVMNTEAFF. The V and J genes are TRBV5-1 and TRBJ1-1; the D gene is possibly TRBD1 (6 bases). This CDR3 has 16 amino acids. The ends were cut back, 4 bases at V and 0 bases at J, with 16 bases in the middle. Germline V gene sequence: CDR1 SGHRS, CDR2 YFSETQ.

The chain links TRBV20-1 to TRBJ2-7, with 7 bases that match TRBD2. Germline CDR1 is DFQATT and CDR2 is SNEGSKA (reference sequence). This CDR3 contains 13 residues. Trimming removed 2 bases from V and 3 bases from J; junction bases left unmatched: 4. CDR3 sequence (DNA): TGCAGTGCTAGAACTAGCGAGCGCTACGAGCAGTACTTC. This codes for CSARTSERYEQYF.

The chain's CDR3 is CASSQGNRGGETQYF. The DNA for the CDR3 is TGTGCCAGCAGCCAAGGCAATCGGGGGGGAGAGACCCAGTACTTC. V gene TRBV4-2 combines with J gene TRBJ2-5, with 8 bases matching TRBD2. The germline CDR1 and CDR2 sequences are LGHNA and YNFKEQ. There are 15 residues in the CDR3. V lost 1 base to trimming and J lost 4 bases; unmatched junction nucleotides: 5.

This clonotype was seen more than once but under ten times. V is TRBV5-6 and J is TRBJ2-7, with D possibly matching TRBD1 (5 bases). CDR3 length: 14 amino acids. Trimming removed 0 bases at V and 3 bases at J, with 10 bases between. In germline, CDR1 is SGHDT, CDR2 YYEEEE. The chain's CDR3 is CASSLAQDNYEQYF. The CDR3 DNA reads TGTGCCAGCAGCTTGGCGCAGGACAACTACGAGCAGTACTTC. Looking up the rest from reference TRBV5-6 and TRBJ2-7 gives the full variable domain: DAGVTQSPTHLIKTRGQQVTLRCSPKSGHDTVSWYQQALGQGPQFIFQYYEEEERQRGNFPDRFSGHQFPNYSSELNVNALLLGDSALYLCASSLAQDNYEQYFGPGTRLTVT.

This clonotype has a handful of counts. CDR3 DNA sequence: TGTGCCAGCTCACCACGCGGGCCAGTCCGGGTCCACAGAAACACAGATACGCAGTATTTT. Translated: CASSPRGPVRVHRNTDTQYF. The gene calls are TRBV18 and TRBJ2-3; D is perhaps TRBD2 (5 bases). The CDR3 spans 20 residues. Germline-derived CDR1 and CDR2 are KGHSH and LQKENI. With 1 base removed from V and 2 bases from J, the gap between germline ends came to 25 bases. Using reference TRBV18 and TRBJ2-3 for the parts outside the CDR3, the full variable domain is NAGVMQNPRHLVRRRGQEARLRCSPMKGHSHVYWYRQLPEEGLKFMVYLQKENIIDESGMPKERFSAEFPKEGPSILRIQQVVRGDSAAYFCASSPRGPVRVHRNTDTQYFGPGTRLTVL.

This clonotype was seen many times. The chain joins TRBV7-9 to TRBJ1-1; 7 bases fit TRBD1. Looked up from germline, CDR1 is SEHNR and CDR2 is FQNEAQ (reference sequence). After removal of 7 bases from V and 0 bases from J, the junction contained 8 bases not matched to a gene. This CDR3 comprises 15 residues. CDR3 in DNA: TGTGCCAGCATTCCCCCCACAGGGGTGAACACTGAAGCTTTCTTT. Translating gives CASIPPTGVNTEAFF.

CDR3 sequence reads: CASSQRGTAGSYEQYF. For the CDR3, the DNA is TGTGCCAGCAGCCAACGCGGGACAGCCGGTTCCTACGAGCAGTACTTC. The chain carries TRBV4-2 and TRBJ2-7; D is possibly TRBD1 (7 bases). Germline V gene lookup returns CDR1 LGHNA and CDR2 YNFKEQ. V was trimmed by 2 bases and J by 1 base, leaving 15 bases between them. The CDR3 is 16 amino acids.

This clonotype was detected only a few times. The DNA of the CDR3 is TGTGCCAGCAGCGTAGGACCCATGCACACAGATACGCAGTATTTT. Its protein product is CASSVGPMHTDTQYF. The chain recombines TRBV9 with TRBJ2-3; D remains unclear. With 0 bases removed from V and 2 bases from J, the gap between germline ends came to 10 bases. Looked up from germline, CDR1 is SGDLS and CDR2 is YYNGEE. This CDR3 comprises 15 residues.

This sequence joins TRBV4-3 and TRBJ2-1; D is uncertain. The CDR3 extends over 14 amino acids. Germline CDR1 and CDR2: LGHNA and YSLEER. Trimming removed 4 bases at V and 5 bases at J, with 12 bases between. The CDR3 here is CASSRKHQNNEQFF. DNA of the CDR3: TGCGCCAGCAGCCGCAAGCACCAAAACAATGAGCAGTTCTTC.

This clonotype was detected only a few times. The genes are TRBV5-1 and TRBJ2-1; the D is unclear. V lost 2 bases and J lost 2, with 8 bases in between. Germline V lookup: CDR1 SGHRS, CDR2 YFSETQ. The CDR3 length is 14 residues. The CDR3 DNA reads as TGCGCCAGCAGCTTCCTGGGGACCTACAATGAGCAGTTCTTC. Its translation: CASSFLGTYNEQFF.

V is TRBV15 and J is TRBJ2-7; D tentatively fits TRBD1 or TRBD2 (6 bases each). V lost 7 bases and J 7 bases, leaving 20 bases between the germline ends. This CDR3 comprises 14 residues. The germline V gene has CDR1 LNHNV and CDR2 YYDKDF (reference sequence). CDR3 sequence reads: CATTYSTGAGEQYF. As DNA, the CDR3 is TGTGCCACCACCTACTCGACGGGGGCGGGAGAGCAGTACTTC. Supplemented by reference TRBV15 and TRBJ2-7, the full variable domain reads DAMVIQNPRYQVTQFGKPVTLSCSQTLNHNVMYWYQQKSSQAPKLLFHYYDKDFNNEADTPDNFQSRRPNTSFCFLDIRSPGLGDTAMYLCATTYSTGAGEQYFGPGTRLTVT.

There are many counts of this clonotype. The chain joins TRBV5-1 to TRBJ1-2, with D possibly being TRBD1 (5 bases). The CDR3 is 14 amino acids. Germline lookup yields CDR1 SGHRS and CDR2 YFSETQ. The V end lost 0 bases, the J end lost 4 bases, and 10 bases lay between the germline ends. The CDR3 here is CASSLVAGGYGYTF. The CDR3, as DNA: TGCGCCAGCAGCTTGGTGGCGGGGGGCTATGGCTACACCTTC.

The genes are TRBV11-2 and TRBJ2-1; D ambiguous. Per germline, CDR1 SGHAT and CDR2 FQNNGV. CDR3 size: 15 residues. V lost 4 bases and J lost 2, with 12 bases in between. The CDR3 region has the DNA TGTGCCAGCAGCTACGACCAGGAGACCTACAATGAGCAGTTCTTC. Amino acids: CASSYDQETYNEQFF.

The V and J genes are TRBV9 and TRBJ2-3, with 11 bases lining up with TRBD2. Germline CDR1 is SGDLS and CDR2 is YYNGEE. J lost 6 bases, V lost 9 bases, and 9 bases had no gene match. The CDR3 is made up of 14 amino acids. The CDR3 DNA reads TGTGCCAACACCCCTAGCGGGAGGATGGATACGCAGTATTTT. It codes for CANTPSGRMDTQYF. Supplemented by reference TRBV9 and TRBJ2-3, the full variable domain reads DSGVTQTPKHLITATGQRVTLRCSPRSGDLSVYWYQQSLDQGLQFLIQYYNGEERAKGNILERFSAQQFPDLHSELNLSSLELGDSALYFCANTPSGRMDTQYFGPGTRLTVL.

The sample holds a few counts of this clonotype. The rearrangement joins TRBV29-1 to TRBJ1-3, with 11 bases matching TRBD1. Germline V gene data show CDR1 as SQVTM and CDR2 as ANQGSEA. This CDR3 spans 17 amino acids. The junction had 6 bases not matched to a gene; V was cut back by 2 bases and J by 0 bases. The chain's CDR3 is CSVELYGQGASGNTIYF. CDR3 sequence (DNA): TGCAGCGTTGAACTCTATGGACAGGGGGCCTCTGGAAACACCATATATTTT.

This clonotype has only a few counts. This chain uses TRBV7-2 with TRBJ1-1; 7 positions match TRBD1. Germline loops: CDR1 SGHTA, CDR2 FQGNSA. V shed 0 bases and J 3 bases; nucleotides not matched to a gene: 10. CDR3 size: 17 residues. The DNA for the CDR3 is TGTGCCAGCAGCTTAGCAATAAGACAGGGTTTTCACACTGAAGCTTTCTTT. It translates to CASSLAIRQGFHTEAFF.

The chain is built from TRBV12-3 or TRBV12-4 and TRBJ2-3; no clear D. This CDR3 has 13 amino acids. The V end was cut by 3 bases, the J end by 5 bases, with 9 bases between. The CDR3 nucleotides read TGTGCCAGCAGTTTTGTAAGTGGAGATACGCAGTATTTT. Translating gives CASSFVSGDTQYF.